These T cell receptor beta chains were read from a single sample in a study of cytomegalovirus exposure and HLA in healthy donors. Using immunoSEQ multiplex PCR, the repertoire was profiled, and TCRdb retains in-frame clones only, with some absent. Here the sample table reports around 76,000 clones. Material for sequencing was PBMCs. The receptors stem from a woman aged 55 to 70 in good health and CMV-seronegative. Each CDR3 is given with its conserved first and last residue. D genes are given only for firm matches.

CDR3 protein | CDR3 DNA | J gene | V gene | D gene
CAWNPTANEQFF | TGTGCCTGGAACCCTACCGCGAATGAGCAGTTCTTC | TRBJ2-1 | TRBV30 | .
CASSVTGSRSQPQHF | TGTGCCAGCAGTGTGACAGGGTCGCGAAGTCAGCCCCAGCATTTT | TRBJ1-5 | TRBV28 | TRBD1
CASSYSGGRGEKLFF | TGTGCCAGCAGTTACTCAGGGGGAAGGGGTGAAAAACTGTTTTTT | TRBJ1-4 | TRBV6-6 | .
CASLADRSGANVLTF | TGTGCCAGTTTGGCGGATCGCTCTGGGGCCAACGTCCTGACTTTC | TRBJ2-6 | TRBV21-1 | .
CASLRSGSSNEQFF | TGTGCCAGCCTTCGAAGCGGGAGTAGTAATGAGCAGTTCTTC | TRBJ2-1 | TRBV6-5 | TRBD2
CASSLGRGGGNTIYF | TGCGCCAGCAGCTTGGGACGGGGAGGTGGAAACACCATATATTTT | TRBJ1-3 | TRBV5-1 | .
CASSVGPPGHEQYF | TGTGCCAGCAGCGTAGGGCCTCCGGGTCACGAGCAGTACTTC | TRBJ2-7 | TRBV9 | .
CASSPPWQGAGQETQYF | TGTGCCAGCTCACCACCGTGGCAGGGGGCAGGCCAAGAGACCCAGTACTTC | TRBJ2-5 | TRBV18 | TRBD1
CASRSTGETQYF | TGTGCCAGCAGGTCGACAGGGGAGACCCAGTACTTC | TRBJ2-5 | TRBV7-2 | TRBD1
CASSTQGDTEAFF | TGTGCCAGCAGCACCCAGGGGGATACTGAAGCTTTCTTT | TRBJ1-1 | TRBV7-3 | TRBD1
CASRLGGVTEAFF | TGTGCCAGCCGCCTGGGGGGGGTCACTGAAGCTTTCTTT | TRBJ1-1 | TRBV2 | .
CASSQISALEAFF | TGCGCCAGCAGCCAAATATCCGCGCTCGAAGCTTTCTTT | TRBJ1-1 | TRBV4-1 | .
CASSPWTGNEQYF | TGTGCCAGCAGCCCCTGGACAGGGAACGAGCAGTACTTC | TRBJ2-7 | TRBV7-2 | TRBD1
CAWSRSGLGDTQYF | TGTGCCTGGAGTCGTAGCGGGCTGGGAGATACGCAGTATTTT | TRBJ2-3 | TRBV30 | TRBD2
CASSLMEPDGELFF | TGTGCCAGCAGCTTGATGGAGCCGGACGGGGAGCTGTTTTTT | TRBJ2-2 | TRBV5-8 | .
CASSGPGWGEKLFF | TGTGCCAGCAGTGGCCCGGGGTGGGGTGAAAAACTGTTTTTT | TRBJ1-4 | TRBV27 | .
CASSTYTGDTEAFF | TGTGCCAGCAGTACCTACACAGGGGACACTGAAGCTTTCTTT | TRBJ1-1 | TRBV6-5 | TRBD1
CASSPGLAGPVESVRYEQYF | TGTGCCAGCAGTCCGGGACTAGCGGGCCCAGTCGAGTCAGTCAGATACGAGCAGTACTTC | TRBJ2-7 | TRBV27 | TRBD2
CASSPLTQMNTEAFF | TGTGCCAGCTCACCATTGACACAGATGAACACTGAAGCTTTCTTT | TRBJ1-1 | TRBV18 | .
CASTGQYYEQYF | TGTGCCAGCACGGGACAGTACTACGAGCAGTACTTC | TRBJ2-7 | TRBV6-5 | TRBD1
CASTTQGAEETQYF | TGTGCCAGTACGACCCAGGGGGCGGAGGAGACCCAGTACTTC | TRBJ2-5 | TRBV19 | TRBD1
CASSARTDGANVLTF | TGTGCCAGCAGCGCCCGAACTGATGGGGCCAACGTCCTGACTTTC | TRBJ2-6 | TRBV6-4 | .
CASSPQGGYLHEQFF | TGTGCCAGCAGCCCCCAGGGGGGTTATCTCCATGAGCAGTTCTTC | TRBJ2-1 | TRBV7-3 | .
CASSSGTSGSHEQFF | TGTGCCAGCAGTTCAGGGACTAGCGGGAGCCATGAGCAGTTCTTC | TRBJ2-1 | TRBV28 | TRBD2
CASRKDRGDYGYTF | TGTGCCAGCAGGAAGGACAGGGGGGACTATGGCTACACCTTC | TRBJ1-2 | TRBV2 | TRBD1
CASSLAQTEVSGYTF | TGCGCCAGCAGCTTGGCTCAGACAGAGGTATCCGGCTACACCTTC | TRBJ1-2 | TRBV5-1 | .
CASSRRTSGIYNEQFF | TGTGCCAGCAGCCGAAGGACTAGCGGAATCTACAATGAGCAGTTCTTC | TRBJ2-1 | TRBV6-6 | TRBD2
CASGREPGTEAFF | TGTGCCAGTGGAAGGGAGCCGGGCACTGAAGCTTTCTTT | TRBJ1-1 | TRBV19 | .